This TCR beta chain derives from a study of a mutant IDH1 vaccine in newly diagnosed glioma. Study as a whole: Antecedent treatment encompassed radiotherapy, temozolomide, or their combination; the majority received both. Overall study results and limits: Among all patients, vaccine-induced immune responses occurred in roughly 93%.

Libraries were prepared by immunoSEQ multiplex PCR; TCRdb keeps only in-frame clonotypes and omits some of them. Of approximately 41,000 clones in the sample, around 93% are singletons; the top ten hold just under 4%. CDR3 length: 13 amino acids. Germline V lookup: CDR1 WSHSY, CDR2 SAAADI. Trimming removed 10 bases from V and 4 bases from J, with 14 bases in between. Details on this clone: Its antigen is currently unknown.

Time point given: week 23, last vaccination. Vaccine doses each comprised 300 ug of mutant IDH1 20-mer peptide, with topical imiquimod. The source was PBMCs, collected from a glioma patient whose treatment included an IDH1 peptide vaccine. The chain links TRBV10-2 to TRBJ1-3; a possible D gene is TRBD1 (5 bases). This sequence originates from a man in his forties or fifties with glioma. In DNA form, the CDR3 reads TGCGCCACCCAATGGGGGATCGGAAACACCATATATTTT. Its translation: CATQWGIGNTIYF.